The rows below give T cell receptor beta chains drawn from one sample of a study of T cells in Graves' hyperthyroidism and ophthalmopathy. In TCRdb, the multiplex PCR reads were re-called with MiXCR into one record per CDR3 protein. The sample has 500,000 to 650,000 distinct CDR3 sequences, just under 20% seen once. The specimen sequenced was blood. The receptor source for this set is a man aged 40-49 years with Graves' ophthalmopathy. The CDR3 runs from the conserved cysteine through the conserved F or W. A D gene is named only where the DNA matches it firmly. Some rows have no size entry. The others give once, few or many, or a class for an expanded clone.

cdr3_nt: TGTGCCAGCAGCCCCTCGGACAGAGCTAATGAAAAACTGTTTTTT; cdr3_aa: CASSPSDRANEKLFF; d_call: .; clone_size: few; v_call: TRBV7-9; j_call: TRBJ1-4
cdr3_nt: TGCAGCGTTGCCCTAGCGGCCTCCTACAATGAGCAGTTCTTC; cdr3_aa: CSVALAASYNEQFF; d_call: TRBD2; clone_size: few; v_call: TRBV29-1; j_call: TRBJ2-1
cdr3_nt: TGTGCCAGCAGTTTGGGGGGCGTCTTGAGGGAGCAGTACTTC; cdr3_aa: CASSLGGVLREQYF; d_call: .; clone_size: many; v_call: TRBV28; j_call: TRBJ2-7
cdr3_nt: TGCAGTGCCGCGGGGAATCAGCCCCAGCATTTT; cdr3_aa: CSAAGNQPQHF; d_call: .; clone_size: .; v_call: TRBV20-1; j_call: TRBJ1-5
cdr3_nt: TGTGCCAGCAGACTCCAGGGTACCGGGGAGCTGTTTTTT; cdr3_aa: CASRLQGTGELFF; d_call: .; clone_size: .; v_call: TRBV12-3/TRBV12-4; j_call: TRBJ2-2
cdr3_nt: TGTGCCAGCAGCTCTTCAGGTTTCATAGGTACGCAGTATTTT; cdr3_aa: CASSSSGFIGTQYF; d_call: .; clone_size: .; v_call: TRBV11-2; j_call: TRBJ2-3
cdr3_nt: TGCGCCAGCAGCTTGGCTTTGGGACAGACTTCTATAGGCTACACCTTC; cdr3_aa: CASSLALGQTSIGYTF; d_call: TRBD1; clone_size: few; v_call: TRBV5-1; j_call: TRBJ1-2
cdr3_nt: TGTGCCAGCCCGACAGGGTATAGCTTGGGTCAAGAGACCCAGTACTTC; cdr3_aa: CASPTGYSLGQETQYF; d_call: TRBD1; clone_size: .; v_call: TRBV6-1; j_call: TRBJ2-5
cdr3_nt: TGTGCCAGCTCACGGGATCTAGCGGGAAGGTACAATGAGCAGTTCTTC; cdr3_aa: CASSRDLAGRYNEQFF; d_call: TRBD2; clone_size: many; v_call: TRBV18; j_call: TRBJ2-1
cdr3_nt: TGCAGTGCTAGAGATGCCCCAGATACGCAGTATTTT; cdr3_aa: CSARDAPDTQYF; d_call: .; clone_size: many; v_call: TRBV20-1; j_call: TRBJ2-3
cdr3_nt: TGTGCCAGCAGAAAGACGATTGGAGGGTCTCCGGATTCCGGGGAGCTGTTTTTT; cdr3_aa: CASRKTIGGSPDSGELFF; d_call: .; clone_size: .; v_call: TRBV7-8; j_call: TRBJ2-2
cdr3_nt: TGCAGCGGAACGACAGGTTTGGGCACAGATACGCAGTATTTT; cdr3_aa: CSGTTGLGTDTQYF; d_call: .; clone_size: .; v_call: TRBV29-1; j_call: TRBJ2-3
cdr3_nt: TGCGCCAGCAGCCCCGGGCAATCAGTGGATGAGCAGTTCTTC; cdr3_aa: CASSPGQSVDEQFF; d_call: .; clone_size: few; v_call: TRBV5-1; j_call: TRBJ2-1
cdr3_nt: TGTGTCAGCAGTGTGGGACAGGCTAGCAATCAGCCCCAGCATTTT; cdr3_aa: CVSSVGQASNQPQHF; d_call: TRBD1; clone_size: .; v_call: TRBV2; j_call: TRBJ1-5
cdr3_nt: TGTGCCAGCAGCACGTCCGGGACAGCAACCTACGAGCAGTACTTC; cdr3_aa: CASSTSGTATYEQYF; d_call: TRBD1; clone_size: .; v_call: TRBV9; j_call: TRBJ2-7
cdr3_nt: TGTGCCTGGGGATCAGGGTTAAGGACCCAGTACTTC; cdr3_aa: CAWGSGLRTQYF; d_call: .; clone_size: .; v_call: TRBV30; j_call: TRBJ2-5
cdr3_nt: TGTGCCAGCAGTTTTCTTGAGTCAGATACGCAGTATTTT; cdr3_aa: CASSFLESDTQYF; d_call: .; clone_size: few; v_call: TRBV27; j_call: TRBJ2-3
cdr3_nt: TGCAGTGCTAGTGGCGTCCCGGGCTCCTACGAGCAGTACTTC; cdr3_aa: CSASGVPGSYEQYF; d_call: .; clone_size: many; v_call: TRBV20-1; j_call: TRBJ2-7
cdr3_nt: TGTGCCATCAGTGAGTCGGGGCGGCGCGCAGATACGCAGTATTTT; cdr3_aa: CAISESGRRADTQYF; d_call: .; clone_size: .; v_call: TRBV10-3; j_call: TRBJ2-3
cdr3_nt: TGTGCCAGCAGACACTACCGGGACACCCTGGGCAATGAGCAGTTCTTC; cdr3_aa: CASRHYRDTLGNEQFF; d_call: .; clone_size: .; v_call: TRBV11-2; j_call: TRBJ2-1